This T cell receptor beta chain originates from a study of T-cell memory formation after mild COVID-19. To note about this clonotype: Its antigen is unidentified.

Study results and limitations: Contracting CD4+ clones sat mainly in CM and EM; CD8+ in EMRA.

TCRdb fed the 5' RACE reads into MiXCR, producing one record per CDR3 protein. Counted here are some 120,000 distinct CDR3 sequences, about a sixth occurring once; the ten biggest clones make up 5.2%. The CDR3 loop spans 15 amino acids. Germline lookup yields CDR1 SGHTA and CDR2 FQGNSA. V was pared by 5 bases and J by 6 bases, with 10 bases of the junction left unmatched. The chain has TRBV7-2 and TRBJ2-7, with 10 bases aligning to TRBD2. Source material: PBMCs or a T cell subset sorted from them (not recorded which). The sequence was obtained from a young man who had mild COVID-19 (a few samples of this study predate the infection). Cell type and time point are not known. CDR3 in DNA: TGTGCCAGCAGCACGGAACTAGCGGGGCGTGGCGAGCAGTACTTC. Protein product: CASSTELAGRGEQYF. Based on the CDR3 plus reference TRBV7-2 and TRBJ2-7, the full variable domain is GAGVSQSPSNKVTEKGKDVELRCDPISGHTALYWYRQSLGQGLEFLIYFQGNSAPDKSGLPSDRFSAERTGGSVSTLTIQRTQQEDSAVYLCASSTELAGRGEQYFGPGTRLTVT.